A selection of T cell receptor beta chains follows, all from one sample in a study of PD-1 blockade in classical Hodgkin lymphoma. Data came from immunoSEQ multiplex PCR; TCRdb stores just in-frame clones and leaves some out. This table holds 84,000 or so clones, around 90% found once. Specimen: peripheral blood mononuclear cells (PBMCs), collected before the second cycle of nivolumab. The receptors come from a human donor with classical Hodgkin lymphoma. Both conserved end residues are part of each CDR3. Fields, in order: V gene, J gene, D gene, clone size, CDR3 protein, CDR3 DNA. D genes are given only for firm matches. Only part of the rows carry a size: once, few, many, or a class if the clone is expanded.

TRBV29-1	TRBJ2-1	-	few	CSVEYQERLNEQFF	TGCAGCGTTGAATACCAGGAAAGGCTCAATGAGCAGTTCTTC
TRBV11-2	TRBJ2-3	-	-	CASSFNPTSADTQYF	TGTGCCAGCAGCTTTAATCCGACTTCGGCAGATACGCAGTATTTT
TRBV7-9	TRBJ2-7	-	-	CASSYDYEQYF	TGTGCCAGCAGCTATGACTACGAGCAGTACTTC
TRBV7-9	TRBJ1-4	TRBD1	-	CASSPLPGQGLRDEKLFF	TGTGCCAGCAGCCCCCTCCCGGGACAGGGGTTACGGGATGAAAAACTGTTTTTT
TRBV5-6	TRBJ2-2	-	-	CASSFVYRETGELFF	TGTGCCAGCAGCTTCGTTTACAGGGAGACCGGGGAGCTGTTTTTT
TRBV10-3	TRBJ2-1	-	-	CAISEADTYNEQFF	TGTGCCATCAGCGAGGCGGATACCTACAATGAGCAGTTCTTC
TRBV4-1	TRBJ1-1	-	-	CASSHRDTNTEAFF	TGCGCCAGCAGCCACCGGGACACGAACACTGAAGCTTTCTTT
TRBV7-2	TRBJ1-2	-	-	CASSSFWTALAF	TGTGCCAGCAGCTCCTTCTGGACAGCCCTAGCCTTC
TRBV29-1	TRBJ1-6	-	once	CSVQGEVNSPLHF	TGCAGCGTGCAGGGCGAGGTGAATTCACCCCTCCACTTT
TRBV18	TRBJ2-7	TRBD1	-	CASSAQGAGYEQYF	TGTGCCAGCTCAGCTCAGGGGGCGGGCTACGAGCAGTACTTC
TRBV5-5	TRBJ2-2	-	-	CASSRGIGELFF	TGTGCCAGCAGCAGAGGGATCGGGGAGCTGTTTTTT
TRBV27	TRBJ2-7	TRBD1	-	CASHRQGEIYEQYF	TGTGCCAGCCACCGACAGGGGGAAATCTACGAGCAGTACTTC
TRBV27	TRBJ2-1	TRBD2	-	CASSFSGRGEQFF	TGTGCCAGCAGTTTTAGCGGGAGGGGTGAGCAGTTCTTC
TRBV7-3	TRBJ2-3	-	-	CASSSTRTDTQYF	TGTGCCAGCAGCTCTACTCGCACAGATACGCAGTATTTT
TRBV6-6	TRBJ1-1	-	-	CASSLVDMNTEAFF	TGTGCCAGCAGTTTGGTAGACATGAACACTGAAGCTTTCTTT
TRBV2	TRBJ2-7	TRBD1	-	CASRGQLYEQYF	TGTGCCAGCAGGGGACAGCTATACGAGCAGTACTTC
TRBV19	TRBJ2-5	-	-	CASSIGGETQYF	TGTGCCAGTAGTATAGGAGGAGAGACCCAGTACTTC
TRBV27	TRBJ1-1	-	-	CASGNRVTEAFF	TGTGCCAGCGGCAACAGGGTTACTGAAGCTTTCTTT
TRBV4-2	TRBJ2-3	TRBD2	-	CASSQGQVLLAGGPGDTQYF	TGTGCCAGCAGCCAGGGACAGGTCCTTTTAGCGGGAGGGCCAGGGGATACGCAGTATTTT
TRBV28	TRBJ1-1	-	-	CASSLPGPWNTEAFF	TGTGCCAGCAGTTTGCCGGGCCCGTGGAACACTGAAGCTTTCTTT
TRBV11-3	TRBJ2-1	TRBD1	-	CASSLGGQGGNEQFF	TGTGCCAGCAGCTTAGGGGGACAGGGTGGCAATGAGCAGTTCTTC
TRBV6-1	TRBJ2-3	-	-	CASSELQGLDTQYF	TGTGCCAGCAGTGAACTACAGGGTTTGGATACGCAGTATTTT
TRBV7-8	TRBJ1-5	-	once	CASSLFSGVTNQPQHF	TGTGCCAGCAGCTTATTCTCCGGGGTGACAAATCAGCCCCAGCATTTT
TRBV5-6	TRBJ2-7	-	-	CASSWGIGVGYEQYF	TGTGCCAGCAGCTGGGGTATAGGGGTCGGGTACGAGCAGTACTTC
TRBV7-7	TRBJ2-2	-	-	CASSLLSGSNTGELFF	TGTGCTAGCAGCTTATTATCCGGATCGAACACCGGGGAGCTGTTTTTT
TRBV7-9	TRBJ1-1	-	-	CASSLAMSMSKDTEAFF	TGTGCCAGCAGCTTAGCCATGTCGATGTCAAAGGACACTGAAGCTTTCTTT
TRBV28	TRBJ2-1	TRBD2	-	CASSLAGVAYNEQFF	TGTGCCAGCAGTCTAGCGGGAGTAGCCTACAATGAGCAGTTCTTC
TRBV28	TRBJ2-7	-	-	CASSQESSYEQYF	TGTGCCAGCAGTCAGGAGAGCTCCTACGAGCAGTACTTC
TRBV30	TRBJ1-2	-	-	CAWSAGGIYGYTF	TGTGCCTGGAGTGCCGGGGGGATTTATGGCTACACCTTC
TRBV10-2	TRBJ2-7	TRBD1	-	CASRTGTGSYEQYF	TGCGCCAGCAGGACCGGGACAGGGAGCTACGAGCAGTACTTC
TRBV10-1	TRBJ2-3	-	-	CASSEDFSGGSTDTQYF	TGCGCCAGCAGTGAGGATTTTAGCGGAGGGAGCACAGATACGCAGTATTTT
TRBV5-1	TRBJ1-4	-	-	CASRLRDNEKLFF	TGCGCCAGCAGGTTGAGGGATAATGAAAAACTGTTTTTT
TRBV9	TRBJ2-7	TRBD2	-	CASSVAISGSGNEQYF	TGTGCCAGCAGCGTAGCCATTAGCGGGAGTGGTAACGAGCAGTACTTC
TRBV10-1	TRBJ2-3	-	once	CARDAIQTDTQYF	TGCGCCAGGGATGCTATACAGACAGATACGCAGTATTTT
TRBV29-1	TRBJ2-5	TRBD2	-	CSVVRGGTYQETQYF	TGCAGCGTGGTCCGCGGGGGGACTTACCAAGAGACCCAGTACTTC
TRBV27	TRBJ2-1	-	-	CASGAGPYNEQFF	TGTGCCAGCGGTGCAGGGCCTTACAATGAGCAGTTCTTC
TRBV7-2	TRBJ2-2	-	-	CASSATGTGELFF	TGTGCCAGCAGCGCCACAGGGACCGGGGAGCTGTTTTTT
TRBV30	TRBJ1-5	-	-	CAWRIQDQPQHF	TGTGCCTGGAGGATACAGGATCAGCCCCAGCATTTT
TRBV7-6	TRBJ2-7	TRBD2	-	CASSYGLAEGYEQYF	TGTGCCAGCAGCTATGGACTAGCGGAGGGTTACGAGCAGTACTTC
TRBV29-1	TRBJ1-1	-	-	CSVDRMGEAFF	TGCAGCGTTGACAGGATGGGTGAAGCTTTCTTT
TRBV4-1	TRBJ2-2	TRBD1	-	CASSQEVTGMKAGELFF	TGCGCCAGCAGCCAAGAGGTGACAGGGATGAAGGCCGGGGAGCTGTTTTTT
TRBV30	TRBJ2-3	TRBD2	-	CAWRGGFTSGKRTDTQYF	TGTGCCTGGAGGGGAGGTTTTACTAGCGGGAAACGCACAGATACGCAGTATTTT
TRBV19	TRBJ1-1	-	-	CASSIRGGPEAFF	TGTGCCAGTAGTATAAGAGGGGGACCAGAAGCTTTCTTT
TRBV13	TRBJ1-1	-	few	CASSLIGRPYEAFF	TGTGCCAGCAGCTTAATCGGCAGGCCATATGAAGCTTTCTTT
TRBV11-3	TRBJ2-1	TRBD2	-	CASSGGGSEQFF	TGTGCCAGCAGTGGCGGGGGTTCTGAGCAGTTCTTC
TRBV28	TRBJ1-4	TRBD1	-	CASSLISDRVANEKLFF	TGTGCCAGCAGCCTAATTTCAGACAGGGTAGCTAATGAAAAACTGTTTTTT
TRBV5-8	TRBJ2-7	-	-	CASSLRVVHEQYF	TGTGCCAGCAGCTTGCGGGTCGTACACGAGCAGTACTTC
TRBV28	TRBJ1-1	-	once	CASTLRPGPRNTEAFF	TGTGCCAGCACATTACGGCCGGGACCCCGGAACACTGAAGCTTTCTTT
TRBV6-6	TRBJ2-5	-	-	CASSGYGLSETQYF	TGTGCCAGCAGTGGATACGGCCTTTCAGAGACCCAGTACTTC
TRBV2	TRBJ1-2	-	few	CASLLGAAIYGYTF	TGTGCCAGCCTTCTTGGAGCCGCTATCTATGGCTACACCTTC
TRBV6-5	TRBJ1-5	-	-	CASRSTGGNQPQHF	TGTGCCAGCAGGTCCACGGGGGGCAATCAGCCCCAGCATTTT